This is a list of T cell receptor beta chains from one sample in a study of OX40 agonist ivuxolimab in advanced cancers. The protocol was immunoSEQ multiplex PCR, while the TCRdb copy is restricted to in-frame clones and leaves out a portion. The sample carries fewer than 60,000 clones, more than 80% recorded once. The sample consisted of CD4+ or CD8+ T cells sorted from blood, taken in a trial of the OX40 agonist ivuxolimab. The receptors here all came from an adult with an advanced solid tumor such as melanoma, head and neck, liver or kidney cancer. Each CDR3 is given without its conserved first and last residue.

j_gene: TRBJ1-5
v_gene: TRBV7-9
CDR3aa: ASSHGVNSNQPQH

j_gene: TRBJ1-2
v_gene: TRBV2
CDR3aa: ASSEAAEYGYT

j_gene: TRBJ1-1
v_gene: TRBV29-1
CDR3aa: SVVPRDRGLNTEAF

j_gene: TRBJ1-2
v_gene: TRBV6-5
CDR3aa: ASSPRGGYYGYT

j_gene: TRBJ1-2
v_gene: TRBV2
CDR3aa: ASSEVWTGSYGYT

j_gene: TRBJ2-7
v_gene: TRBV2
CDR3aa: ASRSPGQGTYEQY

j_gene: TRBJ1-1
v_gene: TRBV5-4
CDR3aa: ASSSQGNTEAF

j_gene: TRBJ1-1
v_gene: TRBV5-1
CDR3aa: ASSLGAEAF

j_gene: TRBJ2-2
v_gene: TRBV4-1
CDR3aa: ASSPSGGATGELF

j_gene: TRBJ2-2
v_gene: TRBV15
CDR3aa: ATSIPPGLAGGRDTGELF

j_gene: TRBJ1-1
v_gene: TRBV7-2
CDR3aa: ASSYRARGTEAF

j_gene: TRBJ2-2
v_gene: TRBV7-9
CDR3aa: ASSLARDTGELF

j_gene: TRBJ1-2
v_gene: TRBV7-9
CDR3aa: ASMDDRSNYGYT

j_gene: TRBJ2-5
v_gene: TRBV19
CDR3aa: ASSPGRDSIQETQY

j_gene: TRBJ2-5
v_gene: TRBV7-9
CDR3aa: ASPGGEPQETQY

j_gene: TRBJ1-4
v_gene: TRBV19
CDR3aa: ASSPRPGRTNEKLF

j_gene: TRBJ2-1
v_gene: TRBV7-2
CDR3aa: ASSLGIANEQF

j_gene: TRBJ1-1
v_gene: TRBV6-5
CDR3aa: ASSSAGDLGNTEAF

j_gene: TRBJ1-6
v_gene: TRBV6-6
CDR3aa: ASSSTGSGSPLH

j_gene: TRBJ1-5
v_gene: TRBV7-8
CDR3aa: ASSGPRDRGFKPQH

j_gene: TRBJ2-7
v_gene: TRBV28
CDR3aa: ASSFQRTEQY

j_gene: TRBJ2-1
v_gene: TRBV5-4
CDR3aa: ASSRGGARF

j_gene: TRBJ2-6
v_gene: TRBV9
CDR3aa: ARRPGANVLT

j_gene: TRBJ1-6
v_gene: TRBV6-1
CDR3aa: ASIGAAYNSPLH

j_gene: TRBJ2-3
v_gene: TRBV5-1
CDR3aa: ASSLGAQSGTDTQY